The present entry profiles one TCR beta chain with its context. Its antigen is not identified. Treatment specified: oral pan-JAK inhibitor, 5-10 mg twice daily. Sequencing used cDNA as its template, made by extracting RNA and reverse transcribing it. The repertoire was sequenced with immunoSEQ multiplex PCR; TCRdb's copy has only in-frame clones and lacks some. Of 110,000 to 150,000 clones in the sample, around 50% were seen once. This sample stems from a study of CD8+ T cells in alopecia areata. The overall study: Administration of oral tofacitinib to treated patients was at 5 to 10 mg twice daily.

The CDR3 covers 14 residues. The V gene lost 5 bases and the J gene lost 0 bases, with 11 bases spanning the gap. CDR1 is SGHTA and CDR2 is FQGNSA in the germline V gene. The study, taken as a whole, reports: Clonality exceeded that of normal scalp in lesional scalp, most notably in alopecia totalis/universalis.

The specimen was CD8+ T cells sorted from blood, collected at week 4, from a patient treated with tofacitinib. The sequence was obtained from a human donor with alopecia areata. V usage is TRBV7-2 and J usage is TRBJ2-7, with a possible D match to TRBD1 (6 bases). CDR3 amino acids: CASSPDRSSYEQYF. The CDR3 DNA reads TGTGCCAGCAGCCCCGACAGGAGCTCCTACGAGCAGTACTTC.